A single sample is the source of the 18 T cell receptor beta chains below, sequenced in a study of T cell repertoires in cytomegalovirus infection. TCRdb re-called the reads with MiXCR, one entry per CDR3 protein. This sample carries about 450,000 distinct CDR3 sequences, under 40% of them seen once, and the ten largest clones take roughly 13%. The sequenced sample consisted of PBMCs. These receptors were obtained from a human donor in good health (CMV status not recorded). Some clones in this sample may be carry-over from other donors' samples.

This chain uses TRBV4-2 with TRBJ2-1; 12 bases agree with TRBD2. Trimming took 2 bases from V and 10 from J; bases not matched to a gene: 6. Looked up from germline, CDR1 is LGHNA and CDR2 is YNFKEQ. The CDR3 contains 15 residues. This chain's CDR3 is CASSQSTSGGPEQFF. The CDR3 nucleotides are TGTGCCAGCAGCCAAAGTACTAGCGGGGGGCCAGAGCAGTTCTTC.

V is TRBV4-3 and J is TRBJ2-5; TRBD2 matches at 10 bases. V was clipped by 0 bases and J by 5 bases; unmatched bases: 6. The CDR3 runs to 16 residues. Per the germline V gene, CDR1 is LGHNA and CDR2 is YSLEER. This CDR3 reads CASSQDKAGGPETQYF. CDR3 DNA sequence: TGCGCCAGCAGCCAAGATAAAGCGGGGGGGCCGGAGACCCAGTACTTC.

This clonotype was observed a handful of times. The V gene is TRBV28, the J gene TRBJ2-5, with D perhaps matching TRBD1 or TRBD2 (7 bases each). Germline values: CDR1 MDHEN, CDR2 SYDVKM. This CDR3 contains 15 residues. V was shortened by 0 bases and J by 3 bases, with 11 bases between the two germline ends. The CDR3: CASSLWGGGKETQYF. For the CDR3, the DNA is TGTGCCAGCAGTTTATGGGGAGGGGGCAAAGAGACCCAGTACTTC.

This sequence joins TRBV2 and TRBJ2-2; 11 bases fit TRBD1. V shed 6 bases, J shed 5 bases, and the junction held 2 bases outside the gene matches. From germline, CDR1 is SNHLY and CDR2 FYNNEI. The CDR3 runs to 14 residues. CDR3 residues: CASRGQGATGELFF. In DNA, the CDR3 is TGTGCCAGCAGAGGACAGGGGGCAACCGGGGAGCTGTTTTTT.

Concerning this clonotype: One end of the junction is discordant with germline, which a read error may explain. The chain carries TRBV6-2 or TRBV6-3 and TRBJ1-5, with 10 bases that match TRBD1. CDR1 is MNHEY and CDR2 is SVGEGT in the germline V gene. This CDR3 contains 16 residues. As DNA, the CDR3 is TGTGCCAGCAGTTTGATGACAGGGGGCGGCACTCAGCCCCAGCCTTTT. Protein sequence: CASSLMTGGGTQPQPF.

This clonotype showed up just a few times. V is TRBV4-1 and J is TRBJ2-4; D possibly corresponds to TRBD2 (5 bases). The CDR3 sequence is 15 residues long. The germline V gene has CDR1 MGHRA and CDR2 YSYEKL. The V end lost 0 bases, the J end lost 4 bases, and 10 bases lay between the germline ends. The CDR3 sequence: CASSQDTRGKNIQYF. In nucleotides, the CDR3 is TGCGCCAGCAGCCAAGATACCCGGGGAAAAAACATTCAGTACTTC.

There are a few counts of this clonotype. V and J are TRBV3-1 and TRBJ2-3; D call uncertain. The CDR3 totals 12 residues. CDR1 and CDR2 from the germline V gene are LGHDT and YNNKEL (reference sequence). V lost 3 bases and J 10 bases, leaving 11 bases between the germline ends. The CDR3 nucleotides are TGTGCCAGCAGCCACCTGGATCGGCCGCAGTATTTT. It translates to CASSHLDRPQYF.

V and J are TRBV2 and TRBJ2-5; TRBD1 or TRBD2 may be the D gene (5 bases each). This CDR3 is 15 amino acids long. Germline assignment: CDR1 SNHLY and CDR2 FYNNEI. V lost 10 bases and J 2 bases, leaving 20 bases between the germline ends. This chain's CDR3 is CANTHRGGRQETQYF. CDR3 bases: TGTGCCAACACCCACCGGGGCGGTAGACAAGAGACCCAGTACTTC.

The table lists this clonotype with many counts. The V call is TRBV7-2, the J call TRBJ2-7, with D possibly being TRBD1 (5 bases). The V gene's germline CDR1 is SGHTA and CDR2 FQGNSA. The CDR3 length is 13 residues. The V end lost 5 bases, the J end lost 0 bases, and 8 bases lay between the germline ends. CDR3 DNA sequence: TGTGCCAGCAGCCCCGACAGCTCCTACGAGCAGTACTTC. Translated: CASSPDSSYEQYF.

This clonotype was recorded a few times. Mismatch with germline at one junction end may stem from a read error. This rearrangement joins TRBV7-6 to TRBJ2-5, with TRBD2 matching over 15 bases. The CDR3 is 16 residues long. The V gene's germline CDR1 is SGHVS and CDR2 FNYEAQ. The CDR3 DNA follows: TGTGCTAGCAGCCCAGGGACTAGCGGGGGGAAAGAGACCCAGTACTTC. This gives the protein CASSPGTSGGKETQYF.

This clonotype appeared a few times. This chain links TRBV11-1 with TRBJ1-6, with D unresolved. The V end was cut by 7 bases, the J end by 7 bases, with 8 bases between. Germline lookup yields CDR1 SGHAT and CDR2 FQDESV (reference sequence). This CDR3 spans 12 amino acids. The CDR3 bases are TGTGCCAGCAACCAAGGAAATTCACCCCTCCACTTT. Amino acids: CASNQGNSPLHF.

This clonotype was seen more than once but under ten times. CDR3 sequence reads: CASSLAGRGSSQPGMSRFF. The CDR3 DNA sequence: TGTGCCAGCAGTTTAGCGGGGCGAGGCTCTTCTCAGCCGGGTATGAGCAGGTTCTTT. V gene TRBV12-3 or TRBV12-4 combines with J gene TRBJ1-1, with a weak D call TRBD1 (5 bases). This CDR3 has 19 amino acids. Trimming cost V 0 bases and J 14 bases, with 34 bases left between them.

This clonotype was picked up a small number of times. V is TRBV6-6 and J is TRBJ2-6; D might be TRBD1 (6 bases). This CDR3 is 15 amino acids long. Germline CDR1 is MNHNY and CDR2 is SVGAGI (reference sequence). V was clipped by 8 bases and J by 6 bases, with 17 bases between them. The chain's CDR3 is CASRTPRGQANVLTF. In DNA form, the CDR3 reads TGTGCCAGCCGAACCCCCAGGGGTCAGGCCAACGTCCTGACTTTC.

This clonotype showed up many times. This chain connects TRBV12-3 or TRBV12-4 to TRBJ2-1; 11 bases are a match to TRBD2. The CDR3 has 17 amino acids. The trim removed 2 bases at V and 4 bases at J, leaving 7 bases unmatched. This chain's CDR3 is CASSLFKGLAAYNEQFF. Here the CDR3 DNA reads TGTGCCAGCAGTTTATTCAAGGGACTAGCGGCTTACAATGAGCAGTTCTTC.

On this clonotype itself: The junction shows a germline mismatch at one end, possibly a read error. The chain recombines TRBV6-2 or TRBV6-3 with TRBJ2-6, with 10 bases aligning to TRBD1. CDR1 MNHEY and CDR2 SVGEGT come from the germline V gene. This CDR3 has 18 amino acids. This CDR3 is CASSVRQGASSGANVLAF. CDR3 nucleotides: TGTGCCAGCAGTGTAAGACAGGGGGCGAGCTCTGGGGCCAACGTCCTGGCTTTC.

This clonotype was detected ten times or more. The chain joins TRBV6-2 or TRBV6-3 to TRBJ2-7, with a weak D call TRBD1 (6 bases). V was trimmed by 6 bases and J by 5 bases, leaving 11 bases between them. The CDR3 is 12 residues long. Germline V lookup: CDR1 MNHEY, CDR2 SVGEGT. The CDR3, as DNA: TGTGCCAGCAGCCAGACAGGTGACGAGCAGTACTTC. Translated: CASSQTGDEQYF.

DNA for the CDR3: TGTGCCAGCAGTTGGACAGGGGGACAGGGGGCTCATCAGCCCCAGCATTTT. This codes for CASSWTGGQGAHQPQHF. V is TRBV27 and J is TRBJ1-5, with TRBD1 matching over 12 bases. Trimming removed 4 bases from V and 5 bases from J; junction bases left unmatched: 9. The length of the CDR3 is 17 residues. Per the germline V gene, CDR1 is MNHEY and CDR2 is SMNVEV (reference sequence).

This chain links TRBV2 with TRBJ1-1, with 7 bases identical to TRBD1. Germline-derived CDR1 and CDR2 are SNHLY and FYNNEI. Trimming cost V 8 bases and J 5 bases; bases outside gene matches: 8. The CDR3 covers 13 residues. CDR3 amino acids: CASGAGGWTEAFF. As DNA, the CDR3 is TGTGCCAGCGGGGCAGGGGGATGGACTGAAGCTTTCTTT.